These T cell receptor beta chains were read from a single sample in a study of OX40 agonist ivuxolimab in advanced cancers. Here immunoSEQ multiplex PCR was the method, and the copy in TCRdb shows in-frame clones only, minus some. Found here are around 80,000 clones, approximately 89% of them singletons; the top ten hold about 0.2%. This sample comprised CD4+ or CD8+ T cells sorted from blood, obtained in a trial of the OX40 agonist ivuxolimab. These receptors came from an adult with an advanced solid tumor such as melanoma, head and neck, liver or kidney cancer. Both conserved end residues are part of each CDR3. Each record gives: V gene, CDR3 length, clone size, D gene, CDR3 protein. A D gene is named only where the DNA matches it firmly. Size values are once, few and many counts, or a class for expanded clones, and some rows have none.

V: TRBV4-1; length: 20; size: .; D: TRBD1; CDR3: CASSQVGTTGGAGSGTEAFF
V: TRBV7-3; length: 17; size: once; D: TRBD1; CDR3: CASSPRTGMMANTEAFF
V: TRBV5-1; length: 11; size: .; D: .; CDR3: CASSLGQQQFF
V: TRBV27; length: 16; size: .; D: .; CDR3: CASSSLSTFMNTEAFF
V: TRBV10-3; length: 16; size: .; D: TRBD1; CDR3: CAISMISGTGTYEQYF
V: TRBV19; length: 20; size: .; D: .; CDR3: CASSIDLRLKGTGESYEQYF
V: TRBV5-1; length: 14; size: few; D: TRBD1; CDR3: CASSFGQVADTQYF
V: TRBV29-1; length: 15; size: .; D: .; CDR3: CSVTAPGGGPNEQYF
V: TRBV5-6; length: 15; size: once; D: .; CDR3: CASSLGPTTANEQFF
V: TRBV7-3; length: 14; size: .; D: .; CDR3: CASSLGGSQEAQYF
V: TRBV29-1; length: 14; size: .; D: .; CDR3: CSVAGKVGIYEQYF
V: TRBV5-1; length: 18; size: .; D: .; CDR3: CASSLLAGRVLGVGEQYF
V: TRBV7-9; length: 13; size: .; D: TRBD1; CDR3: CASSFLTGNEQFF
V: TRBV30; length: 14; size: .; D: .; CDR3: CAWSGEGNTDTQYF
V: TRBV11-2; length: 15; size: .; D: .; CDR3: CASSPVRGSGREQFF
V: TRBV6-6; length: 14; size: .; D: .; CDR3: CASRQQLANYGYTF
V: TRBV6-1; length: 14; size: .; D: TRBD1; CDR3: CASSELRGPETQYF
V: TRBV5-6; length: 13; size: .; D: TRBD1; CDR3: CASSRQGVNEQFF
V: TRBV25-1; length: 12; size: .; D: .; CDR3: CASTGTNYGYTF
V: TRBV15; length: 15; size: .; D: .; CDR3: CATSRDPHPNEKLFF